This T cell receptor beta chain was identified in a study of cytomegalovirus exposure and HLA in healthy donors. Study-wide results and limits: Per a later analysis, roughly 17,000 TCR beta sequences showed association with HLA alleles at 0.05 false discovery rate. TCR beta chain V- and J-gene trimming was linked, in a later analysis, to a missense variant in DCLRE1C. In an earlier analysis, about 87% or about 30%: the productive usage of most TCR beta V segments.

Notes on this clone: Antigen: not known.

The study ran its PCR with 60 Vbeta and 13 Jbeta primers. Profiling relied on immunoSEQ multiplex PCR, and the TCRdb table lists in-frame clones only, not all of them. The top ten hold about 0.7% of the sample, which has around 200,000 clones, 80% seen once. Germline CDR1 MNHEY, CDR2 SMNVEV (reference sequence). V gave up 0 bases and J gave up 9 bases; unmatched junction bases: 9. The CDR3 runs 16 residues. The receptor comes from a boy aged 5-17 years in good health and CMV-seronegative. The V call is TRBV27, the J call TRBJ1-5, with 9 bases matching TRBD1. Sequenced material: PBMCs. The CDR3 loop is CASSLSGTGSYGPQHF. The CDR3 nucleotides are TGTGCCAGCAGTTTATCTGGGACAGGGAGTTATGGGCCCCAGCATTTT.